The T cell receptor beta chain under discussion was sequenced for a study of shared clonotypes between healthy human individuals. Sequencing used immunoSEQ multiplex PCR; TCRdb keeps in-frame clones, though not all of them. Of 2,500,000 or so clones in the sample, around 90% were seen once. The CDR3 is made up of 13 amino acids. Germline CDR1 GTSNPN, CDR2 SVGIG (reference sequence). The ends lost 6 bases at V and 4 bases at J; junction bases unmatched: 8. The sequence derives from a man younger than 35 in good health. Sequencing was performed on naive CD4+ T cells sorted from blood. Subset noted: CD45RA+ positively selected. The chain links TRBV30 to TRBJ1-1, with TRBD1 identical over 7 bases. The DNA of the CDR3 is TGTGCCTGCAGCGCCGGGACAGTCACTGAAGCTTTCTTT. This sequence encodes CACSAGTVTEAFF.